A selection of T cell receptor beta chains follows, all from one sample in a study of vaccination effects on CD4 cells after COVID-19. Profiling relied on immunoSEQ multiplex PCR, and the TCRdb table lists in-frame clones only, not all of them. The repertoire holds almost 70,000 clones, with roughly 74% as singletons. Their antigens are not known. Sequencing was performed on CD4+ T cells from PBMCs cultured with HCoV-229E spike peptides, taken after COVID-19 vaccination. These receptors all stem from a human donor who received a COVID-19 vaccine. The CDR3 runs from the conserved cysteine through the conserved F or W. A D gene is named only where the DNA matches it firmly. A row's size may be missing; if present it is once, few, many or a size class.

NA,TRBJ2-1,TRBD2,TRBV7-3,TGTGCCAGCAGCTTAAATAGCGGGGGGGCCAATGAGCAGTTCTTC,CASSLNSGGANEQFF
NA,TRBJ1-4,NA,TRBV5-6,TGTGCCAGCAGCTTGTACGGGACAACTGATGAAAAACTGTTTTTT,CASSLYGTTDEKLFF
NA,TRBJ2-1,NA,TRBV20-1,TGCAGTGCTAGTCAGCCCAAAGATTACAATGAGCAGTTCTTC,CSASQPKDYNEQFF
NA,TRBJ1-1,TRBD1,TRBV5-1,TGCGCCAGCAGCTTGGTGGGACAGGGGGCGGGAGTGAACACTGAAGCTTTCTTT,CASSLVGQGAGVNTEAFF
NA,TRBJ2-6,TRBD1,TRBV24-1,TGTGCCACCAGTGATTTGCCCAGGACAGGGCGCTCTGGGGCCAACGTCCTGACTTTC,CATSDLPRTGRSGANVLTF
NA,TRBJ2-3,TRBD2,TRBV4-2,TGTGCCAGCAGCCACCAAGAGGGACTAGCATCGGATACGCAGTATTTT,CASSHQEGLASDTQYF
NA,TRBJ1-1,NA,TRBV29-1,TGCAGCGTTGATGTGGAGGGGATTAACACTGAAGCTTTCTTT,CSVDVEGINTEAFF
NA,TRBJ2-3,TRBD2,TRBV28,TGTGCCAGCAGTCCCCCTTCGTCTAGCGGGGACACAGATACGCAGTATTTT,CASSPPSSSGDTDTQYF
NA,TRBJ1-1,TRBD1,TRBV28,TGTGCCAGCAGTTCCTACGGGACAGGGGCCGTCACTGAAGCTTTCTTT,CASSSYGTGAVTEAFF
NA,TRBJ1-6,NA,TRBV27,TGTGCCAGCACCTCCGGACGGAGAAATAATTCACCCCTCCACTTT,CASTSGRRNNSPLHF
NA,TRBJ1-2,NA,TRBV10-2,TGCGCCAGCAGTACGGGGTATGGCTACACCTTC,CASSTGYGYTF
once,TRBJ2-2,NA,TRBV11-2,TGTGCCAGCAGCTTAGCAGGGGCCGGGGAGCTGTTTTTT,CASSLAGAGELFF
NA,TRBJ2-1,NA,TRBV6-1,TGTGCCAGCAGTGAAGCATTAGGGGGAAACTCCTACAATGAGCAGTTCTTC,CASSEALGGNSYNEQFF
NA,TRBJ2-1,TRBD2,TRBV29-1,TGCAGCGTTAGACTAGCGGGGGCGACCACCTACAATGAGCAGTTCTTC,CSVRLAGATTYNEQFF